The present entry profiles one TCR beta chain with its context. The data stem from a study of blood T cells in healthy people across ages. It was with a sample-barcoded 5' primer and a J-beta primer mix that a second PCR of about 6 to 12 cycles was run. TCRdb analysed the 5' RACE reads with MiXCR anew, one entry per CDR3 protein. The sample consists of just under 900,000 distinct CDR3 sequences, around 28% of them appearing once. Trimming stripped 0 bases from V and 8 bases from J, with 8 bases between. The germline V gene has CDR1 WSHSY and CDR2 SAAADI. The CDR3 runs to 14 residues. This sequence originates from a woman over 75 in good health. Sequencing was carried out using blood. The V and J genes are TRBV10-2 and TRBJ1-6; the D is unclear. The CDR3 loop is CASSESTRDSPLHF. The CDR3 DNA follows: TGCGCCAGCAGTGAGTCGACTCGGGATTCACCCCTCCACTTT.